These 28 T cell receptor beta chains came from one sample sequenced in a study of blood T cells in healthy people across ages. PCR was performed a second time for about 6 to 12 cycles using a sample-barcoded 5' primer and a J-beta primer mix. Via MiXCR, TCRdb re-called the 5' RACE reads, giving one row per CDR3 protein. The sample yields about 640,000 distinct CDR3 sequences, 58% seen once. Sequencing was performed on blood. The receptors were sampled from a man aged 60 to 75 in good health.

V is TRBV20-1 and J is TRBJ2-3, with 11 positions matching TRBD2. Trimming removed 6 bases from V and 4 bases from J; junction bases left unmatched: 6. This CDR3 has 14 amino acids. Germline CDR1 and CDR2: DFQATT and SNEGSKA (reference sequence). The CDR3 DNA sequence: TGCAGTGCAGAACTAGCGGGGGTCGCAGATACGCAGTATTTT. It encodes CSAELAGVADTQYF.

V gene TRBV7-6 combines with J gene TRBJ2-5; TRBD1 might be the D (7 bases). Germline assignment: CDR1 SGHVS and CDR2 FNYEAQ. The CDR3 covers 16 residues. V shed 11 bases and J shed 1 base, with 23 bases lying between them. CDR3 in DNA: TGTGCCTCAAAAGGGGGCCCGGGAGCCCTCCAAGAGACCCAGTACTTC. It yields the protein CASKGGPGALQETQYF.

The chain links TRBV7-2 to TRBJ2-7, with 8 nucleotides matching TRBD1. Germline V CDR1 and CDR2: SGHTA, FQGNSA. The trim removed 0 bases at V and 3 bases at J, leaving 4 bases unmatched. The CDR3 length is 15 residues. CDR3 nucleotide sequence: TGTGCCAGCAGCTTAGCACACGGGACAGGCTACGAGCAGTACTTC. Protein product: CASSLAHGTGYEQYF.

The chain employs TRBV9 and TRBJ1-2; TRBD1 might be the D (5 bases). CDR1 and CDR2 from the germline V gene are SGDLS and YYNGEE. The CDR3 has 14 amino acids. Trimming pared 4 bases from V and 5 bases from J, leaving 15 bases between. The CDR3 bases are TGTGCCAGCAGCAAGGAGGGGTGGTGGTATGGCTACACCTTC. This encodes CASSKEGWWYGYTF.

This chain links TRBV6-6 with TRBJ1-1; a weak D match, TRBD1 (6 bases). This CDR3 is 13 amino acids long. V lost 8 bases and J lost 6, with 16 bases in between. The germline V gene has CDR1 MNHNY and CDR2 SVGAGI (reference sequence). CDR3 protein: CASGRDRTAEAFF. The DNA of the CDR3 is TGTGCCAGCGGCAGGGATAGGACAGCTGAAGCTTTCTTT.

V gene TRBV3-1 combines with J gene TRBJ2-1; 11 nucleotides align to TRBD2. Per the germline V gene, CDR1 is LGHDT and CDR2 is YNNKEL (reference sequence). The CDR3 consists of 14 residues. J lost 9 bases, V lost 8 bases, and 9 bases had no gene match. CDR3 sequence (DNA): TGTGCCAGCCACCTTAGCGGGGGGGCTTTTGAGCAGTTCTTC. This encodes CASHLSGGAFEQFF.

CDR3 amino acids: CSGAGALAGSTQYF. The CDR3 nucleotides are TGCAGTGGCGCGGGGGCCCTAGCCGGATCTACGCAGTATTTT. The chain has TRBV20-1 and TRBJ2-3, with a weak D call TRBD2 (7 bases). Deletions cut 7 bases from V and 8 bases from J, with 22 bases between. CDR3 length equals 14 residues. In germline, CDR1 is DFQATT, CDR2 SNEGSKA (reference sequence).

This clonotype was seen a handful of times. The chain links TRBV5-1 to TRBJ2-5, with unresolved D. This CDR3 has 14 amino acids. Germline loops: CDR1 SGHRS, CDR2 YFSETQ. Trimming cost V 0 bases and J 2 bases, with 8 bases left between them. The CDR3 spells CASSLGLRQETQYF. In nucleotides, the CDR3 is TGCGCCAGCAGCTTGGGGTTGCGGCAAGAGACCCAGTACTTC. The full variable domain, completed using reference TRBV5-1 and TRBJ2-5, is KAGVTQTPRYLIKTRGQQVTLSCSPISGHRSVSWYQQTPGQGLQFLFEYFSETQRNKGNFPGRFSGRQFSNSRSEMNVSTLELGDSALYLCASSLGLRQETQYFGPGTRLLVL.

This clonotype turned up a few times. The chain couples TRBV20-1 to TRBJ2-1; D unclear. Germline V gene data show CDR1 as DFQATT and CDR2 as SNEGSKA (reference sequence). The CDR3 is 12 residues long. Trimming cost V 1 base and J 8 bases, with 9 bases left between them. The CDR3 sequence is CSARVIRYEQFF. DNA of the CDR3: TGCAGTGCTAGAGTTATTAGATATGAGCAGTTCTTC.

V usage is TRBV6-6 and J usage is TRBJ2-2; D could derive from TRBD1 or TRBD2 (5 bases each). The V and J ends lost 5 bases and 2 bases respectively, with 15 bases between them. There are 16 residues in the CDR3. The germline gives CDR1 MNHNY, CDR2 SVGAGI (reference sequence). The CDR3 spells CASSRQRGANTGELFF. Here the CDR3 DNA reads TGTGCCAGCAGTCGACAACGAGGGGCCAACACCGGGGAGCTGTTTTTT.

The table lists this clonotype with a count of one. The genes are TRBV5-1 and TRBJ2-5; 7 bases line up with TRBD1. Matching the DNA end better, TRBJ2-7 makes the J call doubtful. This CDR3 contains 15 residues. Germline CDR1 and CDR2: SGHRS and YFSETQ. The CDR3 DNA follows: TGCGCCAGCAGCGTGTCCCGGGACAGTAGCCCCGAGCAGTACTTC. Residues: CASSVSRDSSPEQYF.

The chain recombines TRBV18 with TRBJ1-4; unclear D gene. The CDR3 spans 18 residues. The germline CDR1 and CDR2 sequences are KGHSH and LQKENI. V lost 4 bases and J lost 3, with 21 bases in between. The CDR3 is CASSLRPTQGSPNEKLFF. The DNA of the CDR3 is TGTGCCAGCTCACTCCGACCCACTCAAGGGAGCCCTAATGAAAAACTGTTTTTT.

The V and J genes are TRBV27 and TRBJ1-2; possible D gene TRBD1, 6 bases. V lost 4 bases to trimming and J lost 7 bases, with 34 bases between them. The germline V gene encodes CDR1 MNHEY and CDR2 SMNVEV (reference sequence). The CDR3 contains 20 residues. CDR3 sequence: CASSSVSLTQGISRSGGYTF. CDR3 nucleotide sequence: TGTGCCAGCAGTTCCGTCAGCTTAACACAGGGTATTTCTCGGAGTGGTGGCTACACCTTC.

The gene calls are TRBV4-1 and TRBJ2-3; the D gene is possibly TRBD2 (5 bases). This CDR3 has 13 amino acids. Germline V gene sequence: CDR1 MGHRA, CDR2 YSYEKL. V lost 1 base and J 5 bases, leaving 7 bases between the germline ends. The CDR3 nucleotides read TGCGCCAGCAGCCAAGGGGGAGAAGATACGCAGTATTTT. Amino acid sequence: CASSQGGEDTQYF.

V is TRBV20-1 and J is TRBJ2-5, with D perhaps assigned TRBD1 or TRBD2 (5 bases each). The CDR3 consists of 14 residues. Germline lookup yields CDR1 DFQATT and CDR2 SNEGSKA (reference sequence). V dropped 0 bases and J dropped 7 bases, with 15 bases sitting between them. The CDR3 reads CSARDQGPHGTQYF. CDR3 DNA: TGCAGTGCTAGAGATCAGGGACCCCACGGGACCCAGTACTTC.

V and J are TRBV10-3 and TRBJ2-3, with 10 bases lining up with TRBD1. Per the germline V gene, CDR1 is ENHRY and CDR2 is SYGVKD. The V and J ends lost 2 bases and 6 bases, in that order; junction bases with no gene match: 8. CDR3 length: 16 amino acids. CDR3 in DNA: TGTGCCATCAGTGAGACCCCGACAGGGGGCGCGGATACGCAGTATTTT. Translated, it gives CAISETPTGGADTQYF.

This clonotype was observed once. The chain uses TRBV18 and TRBJ2-5, with D possibly matching TRBD2 (6 bases). Germline assignment: CDR1 KGHSH and CDR2 LQKENI. Trimming took off 8 bases at V and 4 bases at J, with 11 bases between the two ends. This CDR3 is 12 amino acids long. The CDR3 loop reads CASGGVGETQYF. The CDR3, as DNA: TGTGCCAGCGGAGGGGTAGGAGAGACCCAGTACTTC.

The sample holds a few counts of this clonotype. The chain couples TRBV5-1 to TRBJ2-5; unclear D gene. V shed 1 base and J shed 3 bases, with 7 bases lying between them. This CDR3 is built from 13 residues. Germline V gene lookup returns CDR1 SGHRS and CDR2 YFSETQ. CDR3 coding DNA: TGCGCCAGCAGCTTGTGGGGAAAAGAGACCCAGTACTTC. It encodes CASSLWGKETQYF.

This clonotype was picked up a small number of times. The chain uses TRBV7-2 and TRBJ1-4, with D unclear. Trimming shortened V by 6 bases and J by 5 bases, and 13 bases separated the two germline ends. The CDR3 extends over 14 amino acids. In germline, CDR1 is SGHTA, CDR2 FQGNSA. The CDR3 DNA reads as TGTGCCAGCAGGGGCCGGACTTCCAATGAAAAACTGTTTTTT. The encoded protein is CASRGRTSNEKLFF. The full variable domain, its missing parts supplied by reference TRBV7-2 and TRBJ1-4, is GAGVSQSPSNKVTEKGKDVELRCDPISGHTALYWYRQSLGQGLEFLIYFQGNSAPDKSGLPSDRFSAERTGGSVSTLTIQRTQQEDSAVYLCASRGRTSNEKLFFGSGTQLSVL.

This chain connects TRBV12-3 or TRBV12-4 to TRBJ2-7, with D possibly TRBD2 on 5 matching bases. Gene TRBJ2-5 matches the end of the DNA better, so the J call may be wrong. This CDR3 contains 12 residues. CDR3 loop: CASTPAAGTQYF. CDR3 DNA sequence: TGTGCCAGCACCCCCGCGGCGGGGACCCAGTACTTC.

For the CDR3, the DNA is TGCAGTGCTAGGGAGCGGGGGGGCCCCTACAATGAGCAGTTCTTC. It specifies CSARERGGPYNEQFF. The chain carries TRBV20-1 and TRBJ2-1; TRBD2 matches at 10 bases. The CDR3 sequence is 15 residues long. CDR1 and CDR2 (germline): DFQATT, SNEGSKA (reference sequence). With V trimmed by 3 bases and J by 2 bases, 4 bases remained unmatched.

The V and J genes are TRBV19 and TRBJ2-1; 8 nucleotides line up with TRBD1. CDR1 and CDR2 from the germline V gene are LNHDA and SQIVND (reference sequence). CDR3 length: 13 amino acids. The junction had 10 bases not matched to a gene; V was cut back by 9 bases and J by 9 bases. The CDR3 coding sequence is TGTGCCAGCAGTCCCCCAGGGGGCCCTGAGCAGTTCTTC. The encoded protein is CASSPPGGPEQFF.

As to this clonotype: The junction does not match germline at one end; this may be a read error. V is TRBV7-9 and J is TRBJ2-4, with 10 bases matching TRBD2. The J call may be faulty, since TRBJ2-5 better matches the DNA end. Germline V CDR1 and CDR2: SEHNR, FQNEAQ (reference sequence). There are 15 residues in the CDR3. CDR3 loop: CACSPGAGGRETQYF. The CDR3 DNA sequence: TGTGCCTGCAGCCCTGGAGCGGGGGGGCGTGAGACCCAGTACTTC.

This clonotype has just a few counts. The rearrangement uses TRBV6-6 and TRBJ1-2; a possible D gene is TRBD1 (6 bases). Between the trimmed V and J ends, which lost 2 bases and 2 bases, there was a span of 15 bases. CDR3 length: 16 residues. From germline, CDR1 is MNHNY and CDR2 SVGAGI (reference sequence). The CDR3 DNA reads as TGTGCCAGCAGTTACGGTGGGGGGGCGTCAAACTATGGCTACACCTTC. It specifies CASSYGGGASNYGYTF.

The chain uses TRBV7-2 and TRBJ1-6; TRBD1 matches at 9 bases. Trimming removed 2 bases from V and 7 bases from J; junction bases left unmatched: 6. CDR1 and CDR2 (germline): SGHTA, FQGNSA. The CDR3 loop spans 16 amino acids. Here the CDR3 DNA reads TGTGCCAGCAGCTTACGGACAGGGGCCGGGAATTCACCCCTCCACTTT. This codes for CASSLRTGAGNSPLHF.

This clonotype has just a few counts. The V gene is TRBV7-2, the J gene TRBJ2-1; D is ambiguous. Germline loops: CDR1 SGHTA, CDR2 FQGNSA. V lost 0 bases and J lost 4, with 10 bases in between. The CDR3 runs 15 residues. CDR3 bases: TGTGCCAGCAGCTTAGCGAGTAGCCTATACAATGAGCAGTTCTTC. Protein: CASSLASSLYNEQFF.

This clonotype was found a few times. The rearrangement uses TRBV7-2 and TRBJ2-3, with 9 bases matching TRBD2. This CDR3 is 17 amino acids long. Germline V CDR1 and CDR2: SGHTA, FQGNSA. J lost 1 base, V lost 5 bases, and 10 bases had no gene match. CDR3 loop: CASSDIRTSAGTDTQYF. In nucleotides, the CDR3 is TGTGCCAGCAGCGACATCAGGACTAGCGCGGGCACAGATACGCAGTATTTT.

The J gene is TRBJ1-2, the V gene TRBV6-1; 7 bases fit TRBD1. This CDR3 is 13 amino acids long. Germline V gives CDR1 MNHNS, CDR2 SASEGT. The ends lost 4 bases at V and 4 bases at J; junction bases unmatched: 3. The CDR3 DNA sequence: TGTGCCAGCAGTGCGGACAGGCTCTATGGCTACACCTTC. The encoded protein is CASSADRLYGYTF.